The 26 T cell receptor beta chains below come from one sample, sequenced in a study of CD8+CD57+ T cells in acquired aplastic anemia. Genomic DNA provided the template from which TCR beta VDJ and CDR3 profiles were obtained. TCRdb reprocessed the reads with MiXCR, giving one entry per CDR3 protein. The table records roughly 58,000 distinct CDR3 sequences, 50% to 70% of them present only once. What was sequenced was sorted CD4+, CD8+, or CD8+CD57+ T cells (not recorded which) from PBMCs. These receptors originate from a human donor in good health, serving as a control.

The chain carries TRBV29-1 and TRBJ2-3; 9 nucleotides line up with TRBD2. Germline CDR1 SQVTM, CDR2 ANQGSEA. The CDR3 runs 14 residues. Written as DNA, the CDR3 is TGCAGTGGGGGACTAGCAGGGCACACAGATACGCAGTATTTT. Amino acids: CSGGLAGHTDTQYF.

This clonotype has only one observation. The J gene is TRBJ2-1, the V gene TRBV20-1; 8 bases map to TRBD2. The CDR3 length is 13 residues. CDR1 and CDR2 (germline): DFQATT, SNEGSKA (reference sequence). V was clipped by 6 bases and J by 0 bases; unmatched bases: 1. Here the CDR3 reads CSASGSSYNEQFF. CDR3 DNA sequence: TGCAGTGCGAGCGGGAGCTCCTACAATGAGCAGTTCTTC.

In this sample, this clonotype turned up a few times. The chain couples TRBV5-4 to TRBJ2-2, with D unclear. This CDR3 is built from 14 residues. The V end lost 5 bases, the J end lost 5 bases, and 13 bases lay between the germline ends. Per germline, CDR1 SGHNT and CDR2 YYREEE (reference sequence). The CDR3 sequence: CASSRGQETGELFF. DNA for the CDR3: TGTGCCAGCAGTCGAGGTCAGGAAACCGGGGAGCTGTTTTTT.

As to this clonotype: This clone may be a read error of a much larger clone one base away. The chain's CDR3 is CASSKRLAGTAGANVLTF. In DNA form, the CDR3 reads TGTGCCAGCAGCAAGCGACTAGCGGGGACTGCCGGGGCCAACGTCCTGACTTTC. The chain carries TRBV4-2 and TRBJ2-6; 11 positions agree with TRBD2. This CDR3 has 18 residues. V lost 5 bases, J lost 4 bases, and 10 bases stayed unmatched. Germline V gene data show CDR1 as LGHNA and CDR2 as YNFKEQ.

The chain couples TRBV6-4 to TRBJ2-7, with D perhaps matching TRBD2 (6 bases). This CDR3 contains 14 residues. The germline V gene has CDR1 MRHNA and CDR2 SNTAGT. The germline V and J ends were trimmed by 3 bases and 7 bases, with 16 bases remaining between them. CDR3 bases: TGTGCCAGCAGTGAACGTCCCGAAGCGGGTGAGCAGTACTTC. This sequence encodes CASSERPEAGEQYF.

This chain links TRBV7-9 with TRBJ2-5; D may be TRBD1 (6 bases). The germline CDR1 and CDR2 sequences are SEHNR and FQNEAQ (reference sequence). This CDR3 has 15 amino acids. Trimming took 3 bases from V and 4 from J, leaving 15 bases between them. CDR3 coding DNA: TGTGCCAGCAGCTTGGCCGGTGGGACATCAGAGACCCAGTACTTC. Translating gives CASSLAGGTSETQYF.

J is TRBJ2-7 and V is TRBV19; D is unclear. The CDR3 runs to 11 residues. Looked up from germline, CDR1 is LNHDA and CDR2 is SQIVND (reference sequence). V was cut by 5 bases and J by 2 bases, with 4 bases left in between. The CDR3 DNA follows: TGTGCCAGTAGTTCCGCCTACGAGCAGTACTTC. Its translation is CASSSAYEQYF.

In this sample, this clonotype turned up many times. The V gene is TRBV20-1, the J gene TRBJ2-7; D is uncertain. Germline V gives CDR1 DFQATT, CDR2 SNEGSKA (reference sequence). CDR3 length: 14 amino acids. V was shortened by 5 bases and J by 3 bases, with 17 bases between the two germline ends. The DNA of the CDR3 is TGCAGTGCTTCGGACCCCGCAAGGGACTACGAGCAGTACTTC. Translating gives CSASDPARDYEQYF.

The chain links TRBV7-9 to TRBJ1-2, with D unclear. Germline loops: CDR1 SEHNR, CDR2 FQNEAQ (reference sequence). CDR3 length: 11 amino acids. V shed 3 bases and J shed 6 bases, with 5 bases lying between them. CDR3 sequence: CASSLRDGYTF. The CDR3 DNA reads as TGTGCCAGCAGCTTGAGGGATGGCTACACCTTC. Complete variable domain (other parts from reference TRBV7-9 and TRBJ1-2): DTGVSQNPRHKITKRGQNVTFRCDPISEHNRLYWYRQTLGQGPEFLTYFQNEAQLEKSRLLSDRFSAERPKGSFSTLEIQRTEQGDSAMYLCASSLRDGYTFGSGTRLTVV.

A single count supports this clonotype. Given a much more abundant clone one base away, this may be a read error. This is likely a read error, given that the CDR3 carries no conserved phenylalanine or tryptophan at its end. V is TRBV18 and J is TRBJ2-3; D is perhaps TRBD2 (5 bases). The CDR3 totals 14 residues. Between the trimmed V and J ends, which lost 8 bases and 0 bases, there was a span of 12 bases. Per the germline V gene, CDR1 is KGHSH and CDR2 is LQKENI. The CDR3 region is CASLTGLSTDTQYL. CDR3 DNA sequence: TGTGCCAGCCTGACGGGGTTGAGCACAGATACGCAGTATCTT.

The genes are TRBV7-3 and TRBJ2-1; 9 positions agree with TRBD2. The germline V gene encodes CDR1 SGHTA and CDR2 FQGTGA. CDR3 length: 15 amino acids. V lost 5 bases and J lost 7; bases outside the gene matches: 9. DNA for the CDR3: TGTGCCAGCAGCCTTAGCGGGAGAGGGCCTAATGAGCAGTTCTTC. Protein sequence: CASSLSGRGPNEQFF.

The chain couples TRBV15 to TRBJ2-7; D might be TRBD1 (6 bases). The V and J ends lost 3 bases and 5 bases respectively, with 11 bases between them. Germline V gives CDR1 LNHNV, CDR2 YYDKDF (reference sequence). This CDR3 region has 13 residues. The CDR3 DNA reads as TGTGCCACCAGCAGCGAAACAGGGCACGAGCAGTACTTC. Translated, it gives CATSSETGHEQYF.

The chain is built from TRBV10-2 and TRBJ2-7, with 10 bases identical to TRBD1. The V and J ends lost 6 bases and 1 base, in that order; junction bases with no gene match: 12. Germline CDR1 is WSHSY and CDR2 is SAAADI. This CDR3 is built from 17 residues. CDR3 DNA: TGCGCCAGCAGCGGGACAGGGGAGCGCGGAGCTTCCTACGAGCAGTACTTC. Translating gives CASSGTGERGASYEQYF.

This chain links TRBV30 with TRBJ2-3; D gene unclear. CDR3 size: 11 residues. Germline V CDR1 and CDR2: GTSNPN, SVGIG (reference sequence). V lost 2 bases, J lost 6 bases, and 6 bases lay in between. The CDR3: CAWSPKDTQYF. The CDR3 DNA is TGTGCCTGGAGTCCGAAGGATACGCAGTATTTT.

V and J are TRBV10-2 and TRBJ2-2, with a possible D match to TRBD2 (6 bases). CDR1 WSHSY and CDR2 SAAADI come from the germline V gene. This CDR3 is 13 amino acids long. V was shortened by 8 bases and J by 1 base, with 8 bases between the two germline ends. CDR3 nucleotides: TGCGCCAGCGGGGGAGGGAACACCGGGGAGCTGTTTTTT. Its protein is CASGGGNTGELFF.

This clonotype is a singleton in its sample. The germline gene is not matched at one end of the junction; a read error may be the cause. The chain employs TRBV10-3 and TRBJ1-2; possibly TRBD1 for D (5 bases). This CDR3 region has 13 residues. CDR1 is ENHRY, CDR2 SYGVKD, per germline. Here the CDR3 DNA reads TGTGCCAGCAGTGGGACGGAGAATTATGGCTACACCTTC. This sequence encodes CASSGTENYGYTF.

The genes are TRBV7-6 and TRBJ2-5; D is uncertain. CDR3 length equals 13 residues. Germline values: CDR1 SGHVS, CDR2 FNYEAQ. V lost 3 bases and J lost 5, with 10 bases in between. CDR3 region: CASSFSYAETQYF. CDR3 DNA: TGTGCCAGCAGCTTTTCTTATGCCGAGACCCAGTACTTC.

The chain employs TRBV7-6 and TRBJ2-7; 12 nucleotides match TRBD1. This CDR3 comprises 14 residues. Looked up from germline, CDR1 is SGHVS and CDR2 is FNYEAQ. Trimming at V came to 5 bases and at J to 5 bases, leaving 4 bases not matched to a gene. In DNA form, the CDR3 reads TGTGCCAGCAGCCTGGGGGACAGGGGGCACGAGCAGTACTTC. Translated, it gives CASSLGDRGHEQYF.

This clonotype is a singleton in its sample. The chain is built from TRBV12-3 or TRBV12-4 and TRBJ2-7; 12 bases are shared with TRBD1. The CDR3 contains 15 residues. V dropped 7 bases and J dropped 8; count of bases not matched to a gene: 12. DNA of the CDR3: TGTGCCAGCACTTCCCGGGGGACAGGGGGCAACAAGCAGTACTTC. Its translation: CASTSRGTGGNKQYF.

The gene calls are TRBV19 and TRBJ2-7, with D perhaps matching TRBD1 (6 bases). CDR3 length: 15 amino acids. Per germline, CDR1 LNHDA and CDR2 SQIVND (reference sequence). Trimming removed 5 bases from V and 1 base from J, with 15 bases in between. The CDR3 loop is CASSVKRGLSYEQYF. In DNA, the CDR3 is TGTGCCAGTAGTGTTAAGAGGGGGTTATCCTACGAGCAGTACTTC.

This clonotype showed up many times. The V gene is TRBV19, the J gene TRBJ2-3; a possible D gene is TRBD2 (7 bases). The V gene lost 4 bases and the J gene lost 3 bases, with 14 bases spanning the gap. This CDR3 is 15 amino acids long. Germline V gives CDR1 LNHDA, CDR2 SQIVND (reference sequence). CDR3 nucleotides: TGTGCCAGTAGTAGCGGGAGAGGGGGGACAGATACGCAGTATTTT. This encodes CASSSGRGGTDTQYF.

Only a few counts were recorded for this clonotype. The chain carries TRBV10-2 and TRBJ2-1; D remains ambiguous. This CDR3 contains 12 residues. V dropped 8 bases and J dropped 5 bases, with 10 bases sitting between them. Germline CDR1 WSHSY, CDR2 SAAADI. The CDR3, as DNA: TGCGCCAGCGGTATCCGGGACAATGAGCAGTTCTTC. It codes for CASGIRDNEQFF.

This clonotype was recorded only once. The chain uses TRBV4-1 and TRBJ1-1; D not certain. Trimming took 2 bases from V and 0 from J, leaving 13 bases between them. The germline gives CDR1 MGHRA, CDR2 YSYEKL. The CDR3 loop spans 16 amino acids. As DNA, the CDR3 is TGCGCCAGCAGCCAACACACCACGAACATGAACACTGAAGCTTTCTTT. It is translated as CASSQHTTNMNTEAFF.

The gene calls are TRBV4-1 and TRBJ1-1; 9 bases fit TRBD1. CDR1 and CDR2 (germline): MGHRA, YSYEKL. The CDR3 has 15 residues. V dropped 5 bases and J dropped 1; count of bases not matched to a gene: 5. The CDR3 loop is CASSDRGLRNTEAFF. The DNA for the CDR3 is TGCGCCAGCAGCGACAGGGGGTTGAGGAACACTGAAGCTTTCTTT.

Sample share makes this clonotype medium-sized. The chain recombines TRBV19 with TRBJ1-5; the match to TRBD1 covers 7 bases. J gave up 3 bases and V 6 bases, and 8 bases lay outside the gene matches. The length of the CDR3 is 15 residues. Looked up from germline, CDR1 is LNHDA and CDR2 is SQIVND (reference sequence). Written as DNA, the CDR3 is TGTGCCAGTAGAACGGGACAGTCAACCAATCAGCCCCAGCATTTT. This encodes CASRTGQSTNQPQHF. Together with reference TRBV19 and TRBJ1-5, the CDR3 gives the full variable domain: DGGITQSPKYLFRKEGQNVTLSCEQNLNHDAMYWYRQDPGQGLRLIYYSQIVNDFQKGDIAEGYSVSREKKESFPLTVTSAQKNPTAFYLCASRTGQSTNQPQHFGDGTRLSIL.

The gene calls are TRBV7-3 and TRBJ2-3; D assignment may be TRBD1 or TRBD2 (5 bases each). Between the trimmed V and J ends, which lost 5 bases and 5 bases, there was a span of 11 bases. There are 13 residues in the CDR3. The germline V gene encodes CDR1 SGHTA and CDR2 FQGTGA. The CDR3 here is CASSPGGGDTQYF. CDR3 in DNA: TGTGCCAGCAGCCCTGGTGGGGGAGATACGCAGTATTTT.